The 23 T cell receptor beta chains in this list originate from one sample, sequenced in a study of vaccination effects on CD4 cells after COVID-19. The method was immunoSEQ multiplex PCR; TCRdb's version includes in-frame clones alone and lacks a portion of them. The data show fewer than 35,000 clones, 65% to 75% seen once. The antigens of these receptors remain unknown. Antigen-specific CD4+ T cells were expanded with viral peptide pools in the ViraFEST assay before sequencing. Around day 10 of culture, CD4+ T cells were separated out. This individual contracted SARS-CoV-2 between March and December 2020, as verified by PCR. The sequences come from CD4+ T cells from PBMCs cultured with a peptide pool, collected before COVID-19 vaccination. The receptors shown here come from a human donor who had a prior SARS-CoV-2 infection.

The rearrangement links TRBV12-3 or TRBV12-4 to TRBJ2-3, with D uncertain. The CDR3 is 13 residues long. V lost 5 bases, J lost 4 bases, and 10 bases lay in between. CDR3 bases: TGTGCCAGCAGTCCCTCGGGCGCAGATACGCAGTATTTT. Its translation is CASSPSGADTQYF.

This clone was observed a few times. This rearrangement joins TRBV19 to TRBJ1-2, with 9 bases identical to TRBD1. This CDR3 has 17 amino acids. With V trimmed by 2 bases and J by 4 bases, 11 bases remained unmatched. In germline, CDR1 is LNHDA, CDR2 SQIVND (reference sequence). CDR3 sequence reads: CASSITGGFIKGYGYTF. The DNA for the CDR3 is TGTGCCAGTAGTATAACAGGGGGCTTTATTAAGGGCTATGGCTACACCTTC. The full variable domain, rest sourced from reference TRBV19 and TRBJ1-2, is DGGITQSPKYLFRKEGQNVTLSCEQNLNHDAMYWYRQDPGQGLRLIYYSQIVNDFQKGDIAEGYSVSREKKESFPLTVTSAQKNPTAFYLCASSITGGFIKGYGYTFGSGTRLTVV.

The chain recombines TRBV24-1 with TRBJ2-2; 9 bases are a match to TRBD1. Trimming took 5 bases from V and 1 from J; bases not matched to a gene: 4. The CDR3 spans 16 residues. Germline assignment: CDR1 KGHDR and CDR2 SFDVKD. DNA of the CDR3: TGTGCCACCAGTGTAGGGACAGGGAGGAACACCGGGGAGCTGTTTTTT. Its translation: CATSVGTGRNTGELFF.

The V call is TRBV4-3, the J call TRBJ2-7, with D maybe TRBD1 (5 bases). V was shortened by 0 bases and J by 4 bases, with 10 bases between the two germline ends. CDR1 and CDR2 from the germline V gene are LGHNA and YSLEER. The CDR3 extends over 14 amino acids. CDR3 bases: TGCGCCAGCAGCCAAGACAGGGTGAGTTACGAGCAGTACTTC. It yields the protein CASSQDRVSYEQYF.

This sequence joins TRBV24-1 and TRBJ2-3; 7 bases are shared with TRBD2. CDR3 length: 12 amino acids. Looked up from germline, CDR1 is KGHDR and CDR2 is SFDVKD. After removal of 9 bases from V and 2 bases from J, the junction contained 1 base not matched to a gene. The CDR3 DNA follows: TGTGCCACCGCGGGGGTCACAGATACGCAGTATTTT. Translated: CATAGVTDTQYF.

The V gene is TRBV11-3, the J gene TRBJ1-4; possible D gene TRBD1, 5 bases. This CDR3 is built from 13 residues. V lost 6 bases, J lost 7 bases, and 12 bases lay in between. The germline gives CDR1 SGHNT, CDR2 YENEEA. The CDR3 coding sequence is TGTGCCAGCAGTTTCCGGGGGGGTGAAAAACTGTTTTTT. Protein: CASSFRGGEKLFF.

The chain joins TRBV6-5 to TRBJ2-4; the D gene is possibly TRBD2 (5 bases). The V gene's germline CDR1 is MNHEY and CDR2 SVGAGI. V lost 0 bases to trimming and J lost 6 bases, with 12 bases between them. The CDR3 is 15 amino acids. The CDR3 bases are TGTGCCAGCAGTTACTCGGCGGGCTCGAGAAACATTCAGTACTTC. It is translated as CASSYSAGSRNIQYF.

The CDR3 region has the DNA TGTGCCAGCAGCTTCGACACGGGGCAGAGTGAAAAACTGTTTTTT. Translating gives CASSFDTGQSEKLFF. This chain joins TRBV7-8 and TRBJ1-4, with a weak D call TRBD1 (5 bases). The V and J ends lost 3 bases and 7 bases respectively, with 15 bases between them. The CDR3 consists of 15 residues. CDR1 is SGHVS, CDR2 FQNEAQ, per germline.

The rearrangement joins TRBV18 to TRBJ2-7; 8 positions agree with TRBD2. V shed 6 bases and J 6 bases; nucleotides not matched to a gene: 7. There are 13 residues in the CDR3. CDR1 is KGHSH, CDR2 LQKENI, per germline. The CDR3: CASSSAGDGEQYF. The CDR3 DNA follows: TGTGCCAGCTCCTCAGCGGGGGATGGCGAGCAGTACTTC.

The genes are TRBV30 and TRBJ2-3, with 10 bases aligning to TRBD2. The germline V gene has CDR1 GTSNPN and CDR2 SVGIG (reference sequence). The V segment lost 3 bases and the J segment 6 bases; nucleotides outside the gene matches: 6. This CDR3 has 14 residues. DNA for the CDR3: TGTGCCTGGAGCGGAGCGGGAGGGCCGGATACGCAGTATTTT. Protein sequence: CAWSGAGGPDTQYF.

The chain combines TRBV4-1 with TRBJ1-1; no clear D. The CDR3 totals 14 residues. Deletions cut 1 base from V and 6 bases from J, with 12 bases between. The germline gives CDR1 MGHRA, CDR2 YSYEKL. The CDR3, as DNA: TGCGCCAGCAGCCAAGCTTTTTCAACAGCTGAAGCTTTCTTT. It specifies CASSQAFSTAEAFF.

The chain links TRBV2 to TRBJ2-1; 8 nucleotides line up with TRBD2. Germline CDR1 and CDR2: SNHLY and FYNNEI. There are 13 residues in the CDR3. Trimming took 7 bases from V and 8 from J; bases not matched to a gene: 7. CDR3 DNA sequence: TGTGCCAGCAACAAACGGGGGGGCGATGAGCAGTTCTTC. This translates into CASNKRGGDEQFF.

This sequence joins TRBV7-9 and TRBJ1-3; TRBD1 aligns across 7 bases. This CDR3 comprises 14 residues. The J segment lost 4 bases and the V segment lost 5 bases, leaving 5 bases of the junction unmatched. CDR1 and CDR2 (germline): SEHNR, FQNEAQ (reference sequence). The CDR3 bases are TGTGCCAGCAGCCCCTCGGGACAGGGAAACACCATATATTTT. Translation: CASSPSGQGNTIYF.

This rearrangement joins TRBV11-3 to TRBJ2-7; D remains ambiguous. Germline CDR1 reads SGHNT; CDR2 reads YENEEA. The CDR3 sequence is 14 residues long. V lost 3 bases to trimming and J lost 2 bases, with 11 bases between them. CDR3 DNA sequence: TGTGCCAGCAGCTTTAAGGTCAGAACCTACGAGCAGTACTTC. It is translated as CASSFKVRTYEQYF.

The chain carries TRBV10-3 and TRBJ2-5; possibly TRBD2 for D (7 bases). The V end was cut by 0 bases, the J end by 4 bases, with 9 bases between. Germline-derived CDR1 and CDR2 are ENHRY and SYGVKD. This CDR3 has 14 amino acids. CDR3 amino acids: CAISESGGAETQYF. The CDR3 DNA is TGTGCCATCAGTGAGTCTGGGGGGGCAGAGACCCAGTACTTC.

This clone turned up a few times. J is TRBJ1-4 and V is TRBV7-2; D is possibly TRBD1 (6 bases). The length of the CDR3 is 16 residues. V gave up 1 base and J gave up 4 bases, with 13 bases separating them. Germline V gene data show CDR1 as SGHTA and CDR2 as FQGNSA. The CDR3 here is CASSLVGGSLNEKLFF. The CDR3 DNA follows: TGTGCCAGCAGCTTAGTGGGGGGCAGTCTTAATGAAAAACTGTTTTTT.

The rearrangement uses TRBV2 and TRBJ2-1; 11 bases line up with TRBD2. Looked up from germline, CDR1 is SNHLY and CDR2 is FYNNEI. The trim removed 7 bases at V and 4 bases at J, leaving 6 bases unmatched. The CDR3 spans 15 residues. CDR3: CASTKGTSGYNEQFF. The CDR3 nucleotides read TGTGCCAGCACCAAAGGGACTAGCGGTTACAATGAGCAGTTCTTC.

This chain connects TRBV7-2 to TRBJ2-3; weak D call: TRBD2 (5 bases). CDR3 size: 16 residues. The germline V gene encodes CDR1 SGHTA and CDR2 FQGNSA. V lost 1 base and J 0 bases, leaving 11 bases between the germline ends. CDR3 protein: CASSLDRSGSTDTQYF. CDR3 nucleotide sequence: TGTGCCAGCAGCTTAGATAGGAGCGGAAGCACAGATACGCAGTATTTT.

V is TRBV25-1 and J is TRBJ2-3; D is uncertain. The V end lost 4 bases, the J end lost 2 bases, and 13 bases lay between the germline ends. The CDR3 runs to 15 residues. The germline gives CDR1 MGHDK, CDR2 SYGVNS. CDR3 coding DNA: TGTGCCAGCAGTGTTCTCCAATGGACCACAGATACGCAGTATTTT. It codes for CASSVLQWTTDTQYF.

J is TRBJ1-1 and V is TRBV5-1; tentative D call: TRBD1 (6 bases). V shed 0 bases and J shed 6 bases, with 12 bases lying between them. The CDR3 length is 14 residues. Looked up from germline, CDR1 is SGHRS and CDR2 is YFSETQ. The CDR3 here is CASSLVAGGSEAFF. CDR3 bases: TGCGCCAGCAGCTTGGTTGCGGGGGGCTCTGAAGCTTTCTTT.

The CDR3 loop reads CASSVVPAGEGNTIYF. The CDR3 coding sequence is TGTGCCAGCAGCGTAGTACCGGCGGGGGAAGGAAACACCATATATTTT. The chain joins TRBV9 to TRBJ1-3; weak D call: TRBD1 (5 bases). V lost 0 bases and J 4 bases, leaving 14 bases between the germline ends. The germline CDR1 and CDR2 sequences are SGDLS and YYNGEE. The CDR3 contains 16 residues.

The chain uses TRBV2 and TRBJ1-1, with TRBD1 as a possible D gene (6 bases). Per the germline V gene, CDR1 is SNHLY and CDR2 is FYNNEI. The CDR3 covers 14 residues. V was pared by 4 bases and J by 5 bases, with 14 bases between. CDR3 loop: CASSAGRTETEAFF. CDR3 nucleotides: TGTGCCAGCAGTGCAGGGCGGACAGAAACTGAAGCTTTCTTT.

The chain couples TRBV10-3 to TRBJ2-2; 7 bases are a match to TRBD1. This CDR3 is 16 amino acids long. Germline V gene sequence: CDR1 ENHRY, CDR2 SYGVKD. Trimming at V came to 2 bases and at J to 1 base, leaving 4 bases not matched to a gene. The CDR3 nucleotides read TGTGCCATCAGTGAGGGGCGGACAGGGAACACCGGGGAGCTGTTTTTT. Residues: CAISEGRTGNTGELFF.